Listed below are T cell receptor beta chains from one sample, sequenced in a study of blood T cell repertoires in COVID-19. Clones were read by immunoSEQ multiplex PCR, and TCRdb kept only the in-frame ones, dropping some. The data hold approximately 73,000 clones, with about 89% observed a single time. The sample taken for sequencing was peripheral blood. Every receptor here comes from a woman in her fifties or sixties with acute or convalescent COVID-19. Each CDR3 is given with its conserved first and last residue. Each record gives: J gene, V gene, CDR3 protein.

TRBJ2-1 TRBV19 CASSIRSQGANEQFF
TRBJ1-2 TRBV20-1 CSARDLYTF
TRBJ2-3 TRBV7-2 CASSLGARAGGDTQYF
TRBJ2-3 TRBV9 CASTIGRGAGGLDTQYF
TRBJ2-2 TRBV9 CASSHRGETGELFF
TRBJ1-5 TRBV4-1 CASSQETGGNQPQHF
TRBJ1-5 TRBV5-6 CASSTGPEQPQHF
TRBJ2-1 TRBV7-2 CASSPGVQGGDEQFF
TRBJ1-2 TRBV7-2 CASSEGGGPNYGYTF
TRBJ1-4 TRBV5-1 CASSLERTGEKLFF
TRBJ1-6 TRBV10-3 CAISEPTAASEDSPLHF
TRBJ2-7 TRBV7-2 CASSPGTSGGKFSYEQYF
TRBJ2-7 TRBV25-1 CASSESPSYEQYF
TRBJ1-2 TRBV29-1 CSIQGDNYGYTF
TRBJ2-1 TRBV27 CASSLRLAGGSEQFF
TRBJ2-4 TRBV7-3 CASSRGGDENIQYF
TRBJ2-2 TRBV5-4 CASSPTRDRNTGELFF
TRBJ2-3 TRBV28 CASSLGLAGGRDTQYF
TRBJ2-7 TRBV10-1 CASSIPGGSDEQYF
TRBJ2-7 TRBV5-5 CASSLAGGVSGYEQYF